What follows are 9 T cell receptor beta chains derived from one specimen sequenced in a study of blood T cell repertoires in COVID-19. Using immunoSEQ multiplex PCR, the repertoire was profiled, and TCRdb retains in-frame clones only, with some absent. The sample has 350,000 to 450,000 clones; around 87% are singletons. Sequencing was carried out using peripheral blood. The source is an older woman with COVID-19, enrolled during active disease.

The CDR3 nucleotides are TGTGCCAGCAGTGAAGTTCCCCAGGTCCCTTATGGCTACACCTTC. This gives the protein CASSEVPQVPYGYTF. The chain employs TRBV6-1 and TRBJ1-2; D uncertain. This CDR3 is 15 amino acids long. Germline assignment: CDR1 MNHNS and CDR2 SASEGT. V was cut by 1 base and J by 5 bases, with 14 bases left in between.

The rearrangement links TRBV18 to TRBJ2-7; 7 nucleotides match TRBD1. Losses at the gene ends were 3 bases for V and 0 bases for J; bases not matched to a gene: 5. From germline, CDR1 is KGHSH and CDR2 LQKENI. The CDR3 has 15 residues. The CDR3 here is CASSPGQPSSYEQYF. For the CDR3, the DNA is TGTGCCAGCTCACCGGGACAGCCGAGCTCCTACGAGCAGTACTTC.

V usage is TRBV5-6 and J usage is TRBJ1-5; 7 nucleotides line up with TRBD1. Germline assignment: CDR1 SGHDT and CDR2 YYEEEE. This CDR3 spans 16 amino acids. Losses at the gene ends were 4 bases for V and 6 bases for J; bases not matched to a gene: 13. The CDR3 protein is CASSTLRDRISQPQHF. The CDR3 nucleotides read TGTGCCAGCAGCACCCTCCGGGACAGAATCTCTCAGCCCCAGCATTTT.

This chain uses TRBV7-8 with TRBJ2-7, with D tentatively TRBD2 (6 bases). V dropped 0 bases and J dropped 4 bases, with 13 bases sitting between them. There are 15 residues in the CDR3. Germline V gives CDR1 SGHVS, CDR2 FQNEAQ. CDR3 protein: CASSLALGGSYEQYF. CDR3 nucleotide sequence: TGTGCCAGCAGCTTAGCCCTTGGGGGGTCATACGAGCAGTACTTC.

The CDR3 sequence: CASSVLAGGRNEQFF. For the CDR3, the DNA is TGTGCCAGCAGCGTACTAGCGGGGGGGCGTAATGAGCAGTTCTTC. The chain is built from TRBV9 and TRBJ2-1, with 12 bases identical to TRBD2. V lost 1 base to trimming and J lost 7 bases; unmatched junction nucleotides: 3. Per germline, CDR1 SGDLS and CDR2 YYNGEE. This CDR3 comprises 15 residues.

The V call is TRBV6-5, the J call TRBJ1-6; a possible D gene is TRBD1 (5 bases). The germline gives CDR1 MNHEY, CDR2 SVGAGI. The CDR3 loop spans 16 amino acids. The germline V and J ends were trimmed by 0 bases and 8 bases, with 14 bases remaining between them. The CDR3 DNA follows: TGTGCCAGCAGTTACTCAGACAGTCCGCCCGATTCACCCCTCCACTTT. It yields the protein CASSYSDSPPDSPLHF.

The V call is TRBV11-3, the J call TRBJ2-2, with D tentatively TRBD1 (6 bases). The CDR3 sequence is 14 residues long. With 5 bases removed from V and 4 bases from J, the gap between germline ends came to 11 bases. Germline loops: CDR1 SGHNT, CDR2 YENEEA. CDR3 residues: CASSLKGVTGELFF. CDR3 nucleotides: TGTGCCAGCAGCCTCAAGGGGGTCACCGGGGAGCTGTTTTTT.

The chain links TRBV6-5 to TRBJ1-1; D call uncertain. This CDR3 is built from 13 residues. Between the trimmed V and J ends, which lost 4 bases and 8 bases, there was a span of 14 bases. Germline V CDR1 and CDR2: MNHEY, SVGAGI. CDR3 amino acids: CASSSTGGWEAFF. As DNA, the CDR3 is TGTGCCAGCAGTTCGACGGGAGGCTGGGAAGCTTTCTTT.

Remarks on this clone: Different DNA sequences within this sample yield the same CDR3. V and J are TRBV5-1 and TRBJ1-1; tentative D call: TRBD1 (5 bases). Trimming left V 0 bases short and J 3 bases short, with 6 bases between. The CDR3 consists of 13 residues. The V gene's germline CDR1 is SGHRS and CDR2 YFSETQ. The CDR3 here is CASSLGQYTEAFF. CDR3 bases: TGCGCCAGCAGCTTGGGACAGTACACTGAAGCTTTCTTT.